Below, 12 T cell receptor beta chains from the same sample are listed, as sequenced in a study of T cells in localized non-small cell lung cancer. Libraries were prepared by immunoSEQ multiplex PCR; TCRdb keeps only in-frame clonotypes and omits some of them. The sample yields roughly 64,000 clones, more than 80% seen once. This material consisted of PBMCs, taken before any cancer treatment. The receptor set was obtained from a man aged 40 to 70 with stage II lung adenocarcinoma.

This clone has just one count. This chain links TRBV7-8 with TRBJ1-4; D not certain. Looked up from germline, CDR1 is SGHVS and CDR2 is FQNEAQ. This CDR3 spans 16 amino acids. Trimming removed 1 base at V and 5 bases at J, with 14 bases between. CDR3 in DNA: TGTGCCAGCAGCTTAGGACTGGGTCGATCAAATGAAAAACTGTTTTTT. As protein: CASSLGLGRSNEKLFF.

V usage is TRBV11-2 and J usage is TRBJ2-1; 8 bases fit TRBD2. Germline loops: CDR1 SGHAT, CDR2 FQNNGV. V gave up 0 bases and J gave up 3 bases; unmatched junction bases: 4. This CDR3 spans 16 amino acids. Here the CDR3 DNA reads TGTGCCAGCAGCTTAGAGAGCGGGAGTGGCTACAATGAGCAGTTCTTC. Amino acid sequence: CASSLESGSGYNEQFF.

The CDR3 loop is CASSLGTGKNIQYF. The DNA for the CDR3 is TGTGCCAGCAGCTTGGGGACAGGCAAAAACATTCAGTACTTC. The chain carries TRBV5-6 and TRBJ2-4; TRBD1 aligns across 7 bases. This CDR3 spans 14 amino acids. CDR1 and CDR2 from the germline V gene are SGHDT and YYEEEE. The J segment lost 3 bases and the V segment lost 0 bases, leaving 0 bases of the junction unmatched.

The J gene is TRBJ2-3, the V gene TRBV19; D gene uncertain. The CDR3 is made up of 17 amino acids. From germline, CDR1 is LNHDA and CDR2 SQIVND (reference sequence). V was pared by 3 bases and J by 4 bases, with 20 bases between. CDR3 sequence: CASSIYVSQDRADTQYF. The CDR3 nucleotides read TGTGCCAGTAGTATTTATGTCTCCCAAGATAGGGCAGATACGCAGTATTTT.

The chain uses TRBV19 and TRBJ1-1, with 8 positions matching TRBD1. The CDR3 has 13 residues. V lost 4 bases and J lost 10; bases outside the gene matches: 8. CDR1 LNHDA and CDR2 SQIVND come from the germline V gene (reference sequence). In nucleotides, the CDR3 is TGTGCCAGTAGTACTTCAGACAGGGGAAGAGCTTTCTTT. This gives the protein CASSTSDRGRAFF. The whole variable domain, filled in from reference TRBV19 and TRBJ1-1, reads DGGITQSPKYLFRKEGQNVTLSCEQNLNHDAMYWYRQDPGQGLRLIYYSQIVNDFQKGDIAEGYSVSREKKESFPLTVTSAQKNPTAFYLCASSTSDRGRAFFGQGTRLTVV.

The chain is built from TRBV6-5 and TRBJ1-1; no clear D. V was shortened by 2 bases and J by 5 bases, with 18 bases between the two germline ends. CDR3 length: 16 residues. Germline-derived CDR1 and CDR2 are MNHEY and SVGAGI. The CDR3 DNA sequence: TGTGCCAGCAGTTACGCCAGCCTATTGGGGAGAACTGAAGCTTTCTTT. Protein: CASSYASLLGRTEAFF.

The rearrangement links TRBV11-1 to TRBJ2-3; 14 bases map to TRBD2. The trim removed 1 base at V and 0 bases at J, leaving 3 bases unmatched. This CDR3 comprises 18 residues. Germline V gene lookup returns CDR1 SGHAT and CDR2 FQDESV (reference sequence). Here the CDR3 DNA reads TGTGCCAGCAGCTTAGGACTAGCGGGAGGGACTAGCACAGATACGCAGTATTTT. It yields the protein CASSLGLAGGTSTDTQYF.

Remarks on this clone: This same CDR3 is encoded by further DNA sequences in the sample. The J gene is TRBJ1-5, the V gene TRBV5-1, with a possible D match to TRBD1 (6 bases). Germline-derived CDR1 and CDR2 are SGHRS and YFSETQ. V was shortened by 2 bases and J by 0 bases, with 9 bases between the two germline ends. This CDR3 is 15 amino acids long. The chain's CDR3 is CASSLQGYSNQPQHF. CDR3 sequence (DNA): TGCGCCAGCAGCTTACAGGGTTATAGCAATCAGCCCCAGCATTTT.

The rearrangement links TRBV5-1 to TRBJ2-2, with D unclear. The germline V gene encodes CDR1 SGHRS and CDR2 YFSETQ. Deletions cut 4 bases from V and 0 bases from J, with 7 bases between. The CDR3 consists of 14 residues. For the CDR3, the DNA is TGCGCCAGCAGCAAATCTACGAACACCGGGGAGCTGTTTTTT. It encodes CASSKSTNTGELFF.

The CDR3 DNA follows: TGTGCCAGCTCTAGGGGTAGCGGCACTGAAGCTTTCTTT. Its protein is CASSRGSGTEAFF. This chain connects TRBV28 to TRBJ1-1, with D possibly matching TRBD1 (5 bases). Trimming cost V 8 bases and J 4 bases, with 14 bases left between them. This CDR3 region has 13 residues. CDR1 is MDHEN, CDR2 SYDVKM, per germline.

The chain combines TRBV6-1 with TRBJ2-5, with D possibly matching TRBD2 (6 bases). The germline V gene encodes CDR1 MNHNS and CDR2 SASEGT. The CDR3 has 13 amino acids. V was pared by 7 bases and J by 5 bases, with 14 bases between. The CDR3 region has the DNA TGTGCCAGCATGGAGGGGCCATGGGAGACCCAGTACTTC. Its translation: CASMEGPWETQYF.

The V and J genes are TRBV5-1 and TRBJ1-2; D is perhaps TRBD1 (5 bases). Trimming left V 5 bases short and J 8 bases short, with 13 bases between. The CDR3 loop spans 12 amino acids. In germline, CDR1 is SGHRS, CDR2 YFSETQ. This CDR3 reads CASREEGSGYTF. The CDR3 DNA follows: TGCGCCAGCAGGGAGGAGGGGAGCGGCTACACCTTC. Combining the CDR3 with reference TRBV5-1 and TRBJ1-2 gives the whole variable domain KAGVTQTPRYLIKTRGQQVTLSCSPISGHRSVSWYQQTPGQGLQFLFEYFSETQRNKGNFPGRFSGRQFSNSRSEMNVSTLELGDSALYLCASREEGSGYTFGSGTRLTVV.